The 21 T cell receptor beta chains presented below share a single source sample, sequenced in a study of T-cell memory formation after mild COVID-19. TCRdb re-derived calls from the 5' RACE reads in MiXCR, one entry per CDR3 protein. Here the sample spans some 310,000 distinct CDR3 sequences, 20% to 25% being singletons. What was sequenced was PBMCs or a T cell subset sorted from them (not recorded which). The receptors stem from a man aged 18 to 29 who had mild COVID-19 (a few samples of this study predate the infection). Cell type and time point are not known.

The chain employs TRBV2 and TRBJ1-6; 8 bases are a match to TRBD1. Germline values: CDR1 SNHLY, CDR2 FYNNEI. The V and J ends lost 7 bases and 8 bases, in that order; junction bases with no gene match: 7. The CDR3 covers 14 residues. Here the CDR3 reads CASNGQGIYSPLHF. The CDR3 DNA reads as TGTGCCAGCAACGGACAGGGTATTTATTCACCCCTCCACTTT.

The chain carries TRBV7-9 and TRBJ1-5; D is unclear. Germline V gene data show CDR1 as SEHNR and CDR2 as FQNEAQ (reference sequence). Trimming took off 5 bases at V and 4 bases at J, with 12 bases between the two ends. This CDR3 contains 14 residues. The CDR3 nucleotides are TGTGCCAGCAGCGACTGGACGGATAATCAGCCCCAGCATTTT. This codes for CASSDWTDNQPQHF.

CDR3 coding DNA: TGTGCCAGCAGCTCTACCGGGACAGGGGGCGACGAGCAGTACTTC. It encodes CASSSTGTGGDEQYF. The V and J genes are TRBV7-9 and TRBJ2-7, with 12 bases lining up with TRBD1. The length of the CDR3 is 15 residues. Germline V gene data show CDR1 as SEHNR and CDR2 as FQNEAQ (reference sequence). Trimming at V came to 4 bases and at J to 5 bases, leaving 6 bases not matched to a gene.

This clonotype showed up just once. The germline gene is not matched at one end of the junction; a read error may be the cause. The J gene is TRBJ2-5, the V gene TRBV5-6; D perhaps matches TRBD2 (5 bases). The CDR3 consists of 15 residues. The germline CDR1 and CDR2 sequences are SGHDT and YYEEEE. The CDR3 nucleotides read TGTGCCACCAGCAGAGATCCCAGCGGCCAAGAGACCCAGTACTTC. The encoded protein is CATSRDPSGQETQYF.

This clonotype showed up many times. This sequence joins TRBV7-2 and TRBJ2-3; 7 bases map to TRBD2. V trimming: 3 bases; J trimming: 6 bases; junction bases outside the gene matches: 15. Germline loops: CDR1 SGHTA, CDR2 FQGNSA. This CDR3 has 17 amino acids. This CDR3 is CASSFSAGIERRDTQYF. The DNA of the CDR3 is TGTGCCAGCAGCTTTTCAGCGGGAATTGAGCGTCGGGATACGCAGTATTTT.

The chain is built from TRBV7-9 and TRBJ1-4, with D possibly TRBD1 on 6 matching bases. Germline-derived CDR1 and CDR2 are SEHNR and FQNEAQ (reference sequence). CDR3 size: 14 residues. V shed 5 bases and J shed 7 bases, with 14 bases lying between them. The CDR3 DNA reads TGTGCCAGCAGCCCACAGGGCTCGCGTGAAAAACTGTTTTTT. Translated: CASSPQGSREKLFF.

This rearrangement joins TRBV20-1 to TRBJ1-1; D not certain. This CDR3 region has 12 residues. Germline lookup yields CDR1 DFQATT and CDR2 SNEGSKA (reference sequence). The V end lost 3 bases, the J end lost 8 bases, and 13 bases lay between the germline ends. DNA for the CDR3: TGCAGTGCTAGTAGGGTCACGGCCGAAGCTTTCTTT. Translated, it gives CSASRVTAEAFF.

About this clonotype itself: It may be a read error: a sequence one base away is much more abundant. The chain uses TRBV7-6 and TRBJ1-6; 11 bases fit TRBD1. The CDR3 is made up of 15 amino acids. Germline-derived CDR1 and CDR2 are SGHVS and FNYEAQ. J gave up 9 bases and V 3 bases, and 4 bases lay outside the gene matches. The CDR3 is CASSFGGTGGSPLHF. The CDR3 DNA reads TGTGCCAGCAGCTTCGGAGGGACAGGGGGTTCACCCCTCCACTTT. The full variable domain, in which reference TRBV7-6 and TRBJ1-6 provide the parts outside the CDR3, is GAGVSQSPRYKVTKRGQDVALRCDPISGHVSLYWYRQALGQGPEFLTYFNYEAQQDKSGLPNDRFSAERPEGSISTLTIQRTEQRDSAMYRCASSFGGTGGSPLHFGNGTRLTVT.

The rearrangement uses TRBV7-2 and TRBJ1-5, with D maybe TRBD1 (5 bases). V was clipped by 1 base and J by 6 bases, with 13 bases between them. Germline V CDR1 and CDR2: SGHTA, FQGNSA. This CDR3 spans 15 amino acids. The CDR3 DNA follows: TGTGCCAGCAGCTTAGAGTCACAGGTCCTTCAGCCCCAGCATTTT. Encoded protein: CASSLESQVLQPQHF.

This clonotype showed up many times. The chain is built from TRBV7-2 and TRBJ2-3; 11 nucleotides line up with TRBD1. Germline V gene lookup returns CDR1 SGHTA and CDR2 FQGNSA. CDR3 length equals 15 residues. After removal of 8 bases from V and 6 bases from J, the junction contained 10 bases not matched to a gene. Here the CDR3 DNA reads TGTGCCAGCCTCCGCGGACAGGGGGCGAGGGATACGCAGTATTTT. Its translation is CASLRGQGARDTQYF.

The V call is TRBV10-3, the J call TRBJ1-4, with D unclear. This CDR3 spans 13 amino acids. V lost 8 bases and J 1 base, leaving 8 bases between the germline ends. Germline CDR1 and CDR2: ENHRY and SYGVKD. This chain's CDR3 is CAIGLGTNEKLFF. The CDR3 DNA reads as TGTGCCATCGGACTCGGAACTAATGAAAAACTGTTTTTT.

This clonotype was detected a few times. The CDR3 loop is CASSQGGPPATQYF. The CDR3 nucleotides are TGTGCCAGCAGCCAAGGGGGCCCCCCAGCGACCCAGTACTTC. The chain uses TRBV4-2 and TRBJ2-5, with a weak D call TRBD1 (5 bases). The germline V and J ends were trimmed by 1 base and 7 bases, with 13 bases remaining between them. CDR1 and CDR2 from the germline V gene are LGHNA and YNFKEQ. There are 14 residues in the CDR3.

This chain joins TRBV7-6 and TRBJ2-1, with 7 bases identical to TRBD2. CDR3 length: 13 amino acids. The V gene's germline CDR1 is SGHVS and CDR2 FNYEAQ. V was pared by 5 bases and J by 5 bases, with 3 bases of the junction left unmatched. CDR3 loop: CASSRLADNEQFF. In DNA form, the CDR3 reads TGTGCCAGCAGCCGGCTAGCGGACAATGAGCAGTTCTTC.

J is TRBJ2-3 and V is TRBV12-3 or TRBV12-4; no reliable D call. V lost 2 bases and J lost 6, with 6 bases in between. This CDR3 region has 12 residues. As DNA, the CDR3 is TGTGCCAGCAGTTTAAGTTGGGATACGCAGTATTTT. Amino acids: CASSLSWDTQYF.

This clonotype occurred many times. Here the CDR3 reads CASSSGVSSYNEQFF. The DNA of the CDR3 is TGTGCCAGCAGTTCTGGGGTGAGCTCCTACAATGAGCAGTTCTTC. This chain joins TRBV28 and TRBJ2-1, with D unresolved. Germline loops: CDR1 MDHEN, CDR2 SYDVKM. The V gene lost 4 bases and the J gene lost 0 bases, with 10 bases spanning the gap. The CDR3 has 15 residues.

This clonotype has a handful of counts. This sequence joins TRBV18 and TRBJ2-5, with 7 bases fitting TRBD1. CDR1 is KGHSH and CDR2 is LQKENI in the germline V gene. The CDR3 spans 15 residues. V was clipped by 6 bases and J by 2 bases; unmatched bases: 9. CDR3 loop: CASSPIRDSQETQYF. CDR3 bases: TGTGCCAGCTCCCCTATCCGGGACAGTCAAGAGACCCAGTACTTC. The full variable domain, in which reference TRBV18 and TRBJ2-5 provide the parts outside the CDR3, is NAGVMQNPRHLVRRRGQEARLRCSPMKGHSHVYWYRQLPEEGLKFMVYLQKENIIDESGMPKERFSAEFPKEGPSILRIQQVVRGDSAAYFCASSPIRDSQETQYFGPGTRLLVL.

In this sample, this clonotype turned up a few times. This chain uses TRBV3-1 with TRBJ2-1, with TRBD1 identical over 8 bases. J was trimmed by 7 bases and V by 5 bases; bases with no gene match: 7. CDR3 length: 14 amino acids. CDR1 LGHDT and CDR2 YNNKEL come from the germline V gene (reference sequence). The CDR3 bases are TGTGCCAGCAGCTTACGGACAGGGAGGAATGAGCAGTTCTTC. It translates to CASSLRTGRNEQFF.

CDR3 DNA sequence: TGCAGCGTTGAAGAAGTGGGCAGGGGCCGGGGCTACACCTTC. Amino acid sequence: CSVEEVGRGRGYTF. The genes are TRBV29-1 and TRBJ1-2, with D tentatively TRBD1 (6 bases). Germline CDR1 SQVTM, CDR2 ANQGSEA. This CDR3 has 14 residues. The V gene lost 0 bases and the J gene lost 8 bases, with 16 bases spanning the gap. The full variable domain, in which reference TRBV29-1 and TRBJ1-2 provide the parts outside the CDR3, is SAVISQKPSRDICQRGTSLTIQCQVDSQVTMMFWYRQQPGQSLTLIATANQGSEATYESGFVIDKFPISRPNLTFSTLTVSNMSPEDSSIYLCSVEEVGRGRGYTFGSGTRLTVV.

This clonotype was seen only once. The rearrangement links TRBV5-5 to TRBJ1-2; D gene unclear. Between the trimmed V and J ends, which lost 2 bases and 4 bases, there was a span of 9 bases. The CDR3 consists of 13 residues. Germline V gene data show CDR1 as SGHKS and CDR2 as YYEKEE (reference sequence). In DNA form, the CDR3 reads TGTGCCAGCAGCTTTAGCAGGTCCTATGGCTACACCTTC. Translated, it gives CASSFSRSYGYTF.

There are many counts of this clonotype. This sequence joins TRBV2 and TRBJ2-4, with D possibly being TRBD1 (6 bases). This CDR3 has 12 amino acids. Germline V gives CDR1 SNHLY, CDR2 FYNNEI. V was shortened by 3 bases and J by 6 bases, with 6 bases between the two germline ends. CDR3 nucleotides: TGTGCCAGCAGTGAGGACAGAAACATTCAGTACTTC. It codes for CASSEDRNIQYF.

The sample holds a few counts of this clonotype. The chain combines TRBV11-2 with TRBJ1-1, with TRBD1 matching 7 bases. J gave up 0 bases and V 3 bases, and 4 bases lay outside the gene matches. The CDR3 length is 15 residues. Germline V lookup: CDR1 SGHAT, CDR2 FQNNGV. The CDR3 spells CASSFTRGMNTEAFF. CDR3 in DNA: TGTGCCAGCAGCTTTACCAGGGGGATGAACACTGAAGCTTTCTTT.